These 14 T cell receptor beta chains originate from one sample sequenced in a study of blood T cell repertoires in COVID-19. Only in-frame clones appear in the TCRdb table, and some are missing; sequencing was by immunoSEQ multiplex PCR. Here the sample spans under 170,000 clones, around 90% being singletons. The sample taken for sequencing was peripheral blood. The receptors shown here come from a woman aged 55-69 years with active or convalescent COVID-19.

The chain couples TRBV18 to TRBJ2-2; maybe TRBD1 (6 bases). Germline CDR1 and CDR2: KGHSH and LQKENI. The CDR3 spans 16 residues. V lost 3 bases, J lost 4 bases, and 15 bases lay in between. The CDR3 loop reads CASSPGSGVGTGELFF. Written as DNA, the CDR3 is TGTGCCAGCTCACCTGGTTCAGGGGTCGGCACCGGGGAGCTGTTTTTT.

CDR3 in amino acids: CASSQDPRSNYGYTF. CDR3 bases: TGCGCCAGCAGCCAAGATCCACGGTCTAACTATGGCTACACCTTC. The V and J genes are TRBV4-3 and TRBJ1-2; D uncertain. Trimming shortened V by 0 bases and J by 0 bases, and 8 bases separated the two germline ends. CDR1 is LGHNA and CDR2 is YSLEER in the germline V gene. The CDR3 contains 15 residues.

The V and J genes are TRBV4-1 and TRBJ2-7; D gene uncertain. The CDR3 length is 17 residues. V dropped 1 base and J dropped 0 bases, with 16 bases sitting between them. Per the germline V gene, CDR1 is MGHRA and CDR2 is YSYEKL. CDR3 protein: CASSQALMILRSYEQYF. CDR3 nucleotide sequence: TGCGCCAGCAGCCAAGCGCTTATGATTCTACGCTCCTACGAGCAGTACTTC.

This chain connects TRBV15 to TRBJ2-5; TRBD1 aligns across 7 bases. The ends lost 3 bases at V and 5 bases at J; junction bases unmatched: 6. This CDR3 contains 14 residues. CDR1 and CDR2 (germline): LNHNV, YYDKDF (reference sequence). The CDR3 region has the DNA TGTGCCACCAGCAGTTCTGACAGGGCGGAGACCCAGTACTTC. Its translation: CATSSSDRAETQYF.

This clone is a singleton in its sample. DNA for the CDR3: TGTGCCAGCAGGACAGGGGGGAACTATGGCTACACCTTC. Its translation: CASRTGGNYGYTF. The rearrangement links TRBV12-3 or TRBV12-4 to TRBJ1-2, with TRBD1 identical over 9 bases. With V trimmed by 6 bases and J by 2 bases, 1 base remained unmatched. The CDR3 sequence is 13 residues long.

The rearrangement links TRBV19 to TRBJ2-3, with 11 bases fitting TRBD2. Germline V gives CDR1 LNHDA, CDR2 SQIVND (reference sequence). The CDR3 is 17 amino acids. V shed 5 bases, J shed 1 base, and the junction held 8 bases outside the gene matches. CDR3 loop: CASSSSGGNLRTDTQYF. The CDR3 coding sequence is TGTGCCAGTAGTTCTAGCGGGGGGAACCTCCGCACAGATACGCAGTATTTT.

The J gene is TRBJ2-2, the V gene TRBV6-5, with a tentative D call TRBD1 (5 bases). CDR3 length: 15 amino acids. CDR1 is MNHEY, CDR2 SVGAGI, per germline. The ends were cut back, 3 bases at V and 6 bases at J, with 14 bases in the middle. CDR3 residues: CASSYFQGSSGELFF. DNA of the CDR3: TGTGCCAGCAGTTATTTCCAGGGTTCGTCCGGGGAGCTGTTTTTT.

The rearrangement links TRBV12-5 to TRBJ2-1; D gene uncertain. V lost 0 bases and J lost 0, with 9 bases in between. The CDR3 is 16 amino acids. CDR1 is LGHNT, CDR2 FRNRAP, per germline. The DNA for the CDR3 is TGTGCTAGTGGTTTGGTCCTCACCAGCTCCTACAATGAGCAGTTCTTC. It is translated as CASGLVLTSSYNEQFF.

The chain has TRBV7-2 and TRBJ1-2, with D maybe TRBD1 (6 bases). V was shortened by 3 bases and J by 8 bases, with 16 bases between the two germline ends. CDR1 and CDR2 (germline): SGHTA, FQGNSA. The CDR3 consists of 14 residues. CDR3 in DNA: TGTGCCAGCAGCTTTGGCGGGGGCGCAGAAGGCTACACCTTC. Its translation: CASSFGGGAEGYTF.

CDR3 DNA: TGTGCCAGCAGCATCCGACAGGATTACACCGGGGAGCTGTTTTTT. Its protein is CASSIRQDYTGELFF. The chain carries TRBV7-2 and TRBJ2-2; TRBD1 is a possible D gene (6 bases). This CDR3 is built from 15 residues. The V gene's germline CDR1 is SGHTA and CDR2 FQGNSA. V was pared by 5 bases and J by 3 bases, with 13 bases between.

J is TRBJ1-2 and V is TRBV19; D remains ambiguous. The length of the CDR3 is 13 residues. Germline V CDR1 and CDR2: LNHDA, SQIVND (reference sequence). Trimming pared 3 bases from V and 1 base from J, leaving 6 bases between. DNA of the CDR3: TGTGCCAGTAGTATTTCGGGTAACTATGGCTACACCTTC. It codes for CASSISGNYGYTF.

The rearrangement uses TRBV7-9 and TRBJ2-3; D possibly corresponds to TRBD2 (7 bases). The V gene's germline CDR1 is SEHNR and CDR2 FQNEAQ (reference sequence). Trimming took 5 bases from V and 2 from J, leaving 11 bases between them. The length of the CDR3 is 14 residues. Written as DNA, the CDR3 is TGTGCCAGCAGCCGGGGGGCTCTCACAGATACGCAGTATTTT. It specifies CASSRGALTDTQYF.

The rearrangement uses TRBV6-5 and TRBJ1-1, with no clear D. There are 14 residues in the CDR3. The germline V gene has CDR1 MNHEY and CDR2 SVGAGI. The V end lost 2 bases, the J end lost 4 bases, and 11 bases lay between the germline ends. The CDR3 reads CASSYALGSTEAFF. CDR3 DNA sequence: TGTGCCAGCAGTTACGCCCTGGGGAGCACTGAAGCTTTCTTT.

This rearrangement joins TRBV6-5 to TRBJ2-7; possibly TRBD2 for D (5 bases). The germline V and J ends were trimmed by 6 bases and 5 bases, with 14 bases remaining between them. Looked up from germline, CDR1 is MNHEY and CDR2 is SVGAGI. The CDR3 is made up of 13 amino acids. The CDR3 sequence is CASRDPVGNEQYF. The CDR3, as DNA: TGTGCCAGCAGGGACCCTGTCGGGAACGAGCAGTACTTC.